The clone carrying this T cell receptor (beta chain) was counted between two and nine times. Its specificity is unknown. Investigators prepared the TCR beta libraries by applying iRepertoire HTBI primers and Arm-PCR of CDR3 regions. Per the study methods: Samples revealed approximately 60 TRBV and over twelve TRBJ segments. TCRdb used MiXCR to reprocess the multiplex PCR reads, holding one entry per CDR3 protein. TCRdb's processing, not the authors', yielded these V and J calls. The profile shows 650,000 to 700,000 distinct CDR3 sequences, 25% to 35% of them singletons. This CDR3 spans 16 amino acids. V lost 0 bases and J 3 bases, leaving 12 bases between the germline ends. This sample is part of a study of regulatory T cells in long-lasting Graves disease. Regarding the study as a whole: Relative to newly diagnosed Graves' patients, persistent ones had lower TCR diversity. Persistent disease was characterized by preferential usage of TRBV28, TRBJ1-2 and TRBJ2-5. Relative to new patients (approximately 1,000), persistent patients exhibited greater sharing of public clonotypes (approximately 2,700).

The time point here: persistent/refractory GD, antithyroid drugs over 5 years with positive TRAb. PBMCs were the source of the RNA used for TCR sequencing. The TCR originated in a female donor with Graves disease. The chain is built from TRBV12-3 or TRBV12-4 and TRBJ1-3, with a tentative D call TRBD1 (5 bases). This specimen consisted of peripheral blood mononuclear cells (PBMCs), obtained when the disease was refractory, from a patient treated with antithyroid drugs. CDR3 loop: CASSLADIFSGNTIYF. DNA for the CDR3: TGTGCCAGCAGTTTAGCGGACATTTTTAGTGGAAACACCATATATTTT.